The rows below give T cell receptor beta chains drawn from one sample of a study of identical twins. TCRdb ran MiXCR on the 5' RACE reads and lists one entry per CDR3 protein. The data hold some 900,000 distinct CDR3 sequences, with around an eighth observed a single time. The same data also went into a second study, on yellow fever vaccine responses in identical twins.

Input material: PBMCs. The source of these receptors is a woman between 18 and 30 years old in good health. Each CDR3 is given with its conserved first and last residue. Fields, in order: clone size, V gene, J gene, D gene, CDR3 DNA, CDR3 protein. A D gene is named only where the DNA matches it firmly. Rows may omit the clone size; those that give it use once, few, many or a size class.

>NA|TRBV2|TRBJ2-5|NA
TGTGCCAGCAGTGAGACTATAGACATTGAGACCCAGTACTTC
CASSETIDIETQYF
>many|TRBV4-1|TRBJ1-2|NA
TGCGCCAGCAGCCAGACCGGGAATAACTATGGCTACACCTTC
CASSQTGNNYGYTF
>NA|TRBV4-2|TRBJ1-1|NA
TGTGCCAGCAGCCGAGACAAAACGGGCACTGAAGCTTTCTTT
CASSRDKTGTEAFF
>NA|TRBV13|TRBJ1-2|NA
TGTGCCAGCAGCGCGGGGAAAAATGCGTTTCTTGATGGCTACACCTTC
CASSAGKNAFLDGYTF
>NA|TRBV27|TRBJ2-1|NA
TGTGCCAGCAGTTTATCCCAGGGGGGGGAGCAGTTCTTC
CASSLSQGGEQFF
>NA|TRBV12-5|TRBJ1-2|NA
TGTGCTAGTGGTTTGGTTGTTCGGGCAGGGGATGGCTACACCTTC
CASGLVVRAGDGYTF
>few|TRBV3-1|TRBJ2-3|TRBD2
TGTGCCAGCAGAGGTTCGTCTAGCGGGGGGGCAGATACGCAGTATTTT
CASRGSSSGGADTQYF
>many|TRBV20-1|TRBJ2-1|TRBD2
TGCAGTGCTAGAGGACTAGCGGCCTACAATGAGCAGTTCTTC
CSARGLAAYNEQFF
>many|TRBV6-5|TRBJ1-5|NA
TGTGCCAGCAGTTACCGCCTGGGGAATCAGCCCCAGCATTTT
CASSYRLGNQPQHF
>NA|TRBV2|TRBJ2-1|TRBD2
TGTGCCAGCAGTAGTATGTCCGGGAGGGCAAATGAGCAGTTCTTC
CASSSMSGRANEQFF
>NA|TRBV5-1|TRBJ2-1|TRBD2
TGCGCCAGCAGCGGGGGACTAGCGGAACCGATCTCCTACAATGAGCAGTTCTTC
CASSGGLAEPISYNEQFF
>many|TRBV4-2|TRBJ2-5|NA
TGTGCCAGCAGCCAATTCCAGGGGCTTGATGTCGAGACCCAGTACTTC
CASSQFQGLDVETQYF
>NA|TRBV11-1|TRBJ2-2|TRBD2
TGTGCCAGTATGCCGGGACTAGCGGGGGGAACGAACACCGGGGAGCTGTTTTTT
CASMPGLAGGTNTGELFF
>NA|TRBV7-2|TRBJ2-3|NA
TGTGCCAGCAGCTTAGGGACACAAACGCAGTATTTT
CASSLGTQTQYF
>few|TRBV11-2|TRBJ2-7|NA
TGTGCCAGCAGCTTAGGGCCTACCGGTTACGAGCAGTACTTC
CASSLGPTGYEQYF
>few|TRBV24-1|TRBJ2-3|NA
TGTGCCACCAAAGGGGGCACAGATACGCAGTATTTT
CATKGGTDTQYF
>NA|TRBV12-3/TRBV12-4|TRBJ1-2|NA
TGTGCCAGCAGTCCCTTCGGGGGGACTGGCTACACCTTC
CASSPFGGTGYTF
>NA|TRBV24-1|TRBJ2-1|NA
TGTGCCACCAGCCCAAAGGGCTCCTACAATGAGCAGTTCTTC
CATSPKGSYNEQFF
>few|TRBV7-3|TRBJ2-5|NA
TGTGCCAGCAGCTTAGTGAGCGGTTACCAAGAGACCCAGTACTTC
CASSLVSGYQETQYF
>many|TRBV15|TRBJ2-5|NA
TGTGCCACCAGCAGAGAAGGTTGGGGAAGTGAAGAGACCCAGTACTTC
CATSREGWGSEETQYF
>many|TRBV10-3|TRBJ2-3|NA
TGTGCCATCAGTGGAGTGGAAGGCACAGATACGCAGTATTTT
CAISGVEGTDTQYF
>many|TRBV6-1|TRBJ2-2|NA
TGTGCCAGCAGTAGGGGGGGGAACACCGGGGAGCTGTTTTTT
CASSRGGNTGELFF
>NA|TRBV14|TRBJ2-3|TRBD2
TGTGCCAGCAGCCAAGCCGGGGGGTTGGATACGCAGTATTTT
CASSQAGGLDTQYF
>few|TRBV10-3|TRBJ2-1|TRBD1
TGTGCCACAGGGACAGCCCTTGGGGCTAATGAGCAGTTCTTC
CATGTALGANEQFF
>NA|TRBV3-1|TRBJ1-1|TRBD1
TGTGCCAGTGGGCAGGGGGGCGGAACTGAAGCTTTCTTT
CASGQGGGTEAFF
>few|TRBV2|TRBJ2-7|TRBD2
TGTGCCAGCAGTGAACGTGGGGGAGGACTAGCGGGAGGGGAAACTTACGAGCAGTACTTC
CASSERGGGLAGGETYEQYF
>few|TRBV29-1|TRBJ2-7|TRBD2
TGCAGCGTTGAATCGGGTCTAGCGGGAGGGAGTTACGAGCAGTACTTC
CSVESGLAGGSYEQYF
>few|TRBV24-1|TRBJ2-1|NA
TGTGCCACCAGTGATTTGCGGGTGGGCTCCTACAATGAGCAGTTCTTC
CATSDLRVGSYNEQFF
>NA|TRBV2|TRBJ1-5|TRBD1
TGTGCCAGCAGGGGGACAGAATTGGCCAATCAGCCCCAGCATTTT
CASRGTELANQPQHF
>few|TRBV6-5|TRBJ2-2|NA
TGTGCCAGCAGTTACTTGGCGGCCAACACCGGGGAGCTGTTTTTT
CASSYLAANTGELFF
>few|TRBV2|TRBJ1-1|TRBD1
TGTGCCAGCAGTTCACAGGGGGCGAACAGTGAAGCTTTCTTT
CASSSQGANSEAFF